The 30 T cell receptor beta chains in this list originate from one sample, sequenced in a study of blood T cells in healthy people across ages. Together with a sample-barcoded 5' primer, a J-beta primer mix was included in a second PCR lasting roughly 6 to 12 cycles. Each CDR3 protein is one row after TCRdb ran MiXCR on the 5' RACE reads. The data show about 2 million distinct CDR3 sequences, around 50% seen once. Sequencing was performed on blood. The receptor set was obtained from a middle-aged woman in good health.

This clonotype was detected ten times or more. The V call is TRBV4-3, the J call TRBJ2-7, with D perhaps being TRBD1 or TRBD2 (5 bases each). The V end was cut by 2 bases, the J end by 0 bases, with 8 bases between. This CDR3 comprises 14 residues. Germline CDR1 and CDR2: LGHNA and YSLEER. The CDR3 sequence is CASSQLGDSYEQYF. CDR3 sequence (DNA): TGCGCCAGCAGCCAACTGGGGGACTCCTACGAGCAGTACTTC.

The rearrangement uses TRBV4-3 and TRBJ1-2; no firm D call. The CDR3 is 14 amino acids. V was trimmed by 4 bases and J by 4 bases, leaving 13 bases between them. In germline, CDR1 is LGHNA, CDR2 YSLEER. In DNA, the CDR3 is TGCGCCAGCAGCCCTCAACCCGGACCCTATGGCTACACCTTC. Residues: CASSPQPGPYGYTF.

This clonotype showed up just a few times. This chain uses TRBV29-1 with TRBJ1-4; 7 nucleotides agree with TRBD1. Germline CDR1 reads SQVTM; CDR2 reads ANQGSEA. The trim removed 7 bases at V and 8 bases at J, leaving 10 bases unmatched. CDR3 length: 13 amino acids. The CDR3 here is CSARQGVKEKLFF. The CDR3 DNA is TGCAGCGCCCGACAGGGTGTCAAAGAAAAACTGTTTTTT.

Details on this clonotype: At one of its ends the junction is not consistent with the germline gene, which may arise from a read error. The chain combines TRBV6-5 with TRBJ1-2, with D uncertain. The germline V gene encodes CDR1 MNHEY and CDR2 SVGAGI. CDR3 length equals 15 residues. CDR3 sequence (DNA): TGTACCAGCAGTTACGGTTACAAGGCTGCCTATGGCTACACCTTC. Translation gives CTSSYGYKAAYGYTF.

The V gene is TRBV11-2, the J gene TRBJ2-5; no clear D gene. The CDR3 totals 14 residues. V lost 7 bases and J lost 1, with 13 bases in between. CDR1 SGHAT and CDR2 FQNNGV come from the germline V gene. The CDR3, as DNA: TGTGCCAGCACCACCAGCCTCTCCCAAGAGACCCAGTACTTC. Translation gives CASTTSLSQETQYF.

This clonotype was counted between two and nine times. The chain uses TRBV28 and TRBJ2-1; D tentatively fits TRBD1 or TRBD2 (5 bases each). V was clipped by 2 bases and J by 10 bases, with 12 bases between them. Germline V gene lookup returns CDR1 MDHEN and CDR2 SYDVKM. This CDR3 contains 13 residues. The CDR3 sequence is CASSLQGWREQFF. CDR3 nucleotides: TGTGCCAGCAGTTTACAGGGCTGGAGGGAGCAGTTCTTC.

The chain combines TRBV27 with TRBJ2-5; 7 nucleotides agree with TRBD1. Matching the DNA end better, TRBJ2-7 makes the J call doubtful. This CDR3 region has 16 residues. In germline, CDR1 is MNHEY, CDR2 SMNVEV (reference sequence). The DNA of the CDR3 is TGTGCCAGCAGTTTATCGGTTGGGACAGTCGCCTACGAGCAGTACTTC. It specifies CASSLSVGTVAYEQYF.

CDR3 coding DNA: TGTGCCAGCAGACGAGGCGGGACAGGTACTTACAATGAGCAGTTCTTC. Translation: CASRRGGTGTYNEQFF. V and J are TRBV7-8 and TRBJ2-1; TRBD1 agrees at 8 bases. The V and J ends lost 6 bases and 4 bases, in that order; junction bases with no gene match: 11. CDR3 size: 16 residues. The V gene's germline CDR1 is SGHVS and CDR2 FQNEAQ. Looking up the rest from reference TRBV7-8 and TRBJ2-1 gives the full variable domain: GAGVSQSPRYKVAKRGQDVALRCDPISGHVSLFWYQQALGQGPEFLTYFQNEAQLDKSGLPSDRFFAERPEGSVSTLKIQRTQQEDSAVYLCASRRGGTGTYNEQFFGPGTRLTVL.

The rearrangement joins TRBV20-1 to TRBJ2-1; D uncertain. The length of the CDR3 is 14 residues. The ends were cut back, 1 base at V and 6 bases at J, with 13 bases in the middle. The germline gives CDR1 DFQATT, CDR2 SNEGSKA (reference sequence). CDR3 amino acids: CSARGAPWGNEQFF. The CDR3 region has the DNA TGCAGTGCTAGAGGCGCCCCGTGGGGCAATGAGCAGTTCTTC.

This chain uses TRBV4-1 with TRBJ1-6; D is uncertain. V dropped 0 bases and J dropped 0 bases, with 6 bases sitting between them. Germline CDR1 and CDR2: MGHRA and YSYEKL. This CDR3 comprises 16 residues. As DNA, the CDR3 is TGCGCCAGCAGCCAAGATAAGAGCTCCTATAATTCACCCCTCCACTTT. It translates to CASSQDKSSYNSPLHF.

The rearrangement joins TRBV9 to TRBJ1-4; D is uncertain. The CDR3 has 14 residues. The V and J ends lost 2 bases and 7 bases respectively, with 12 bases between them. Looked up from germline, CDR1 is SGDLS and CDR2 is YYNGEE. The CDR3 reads CASSVPGIGEKLFF. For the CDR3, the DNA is TGTGCCAGCAGCGTTCCCGGGATCGGTGAAAAACTGTTTTTT.

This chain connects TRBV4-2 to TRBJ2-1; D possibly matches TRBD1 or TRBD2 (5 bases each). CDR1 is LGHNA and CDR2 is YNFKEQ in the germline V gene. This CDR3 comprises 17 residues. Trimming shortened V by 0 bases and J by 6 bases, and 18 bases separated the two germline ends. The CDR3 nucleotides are TGTGCCAGCAGCCAAGAACCCGTATCGGGGCCAGGCAATGAGCAGTTCTTC. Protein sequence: CASSQEPVSGPGNEQFF.

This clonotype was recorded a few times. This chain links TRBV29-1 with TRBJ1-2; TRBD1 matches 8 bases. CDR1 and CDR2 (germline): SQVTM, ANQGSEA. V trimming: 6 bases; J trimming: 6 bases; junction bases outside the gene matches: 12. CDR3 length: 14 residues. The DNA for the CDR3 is TGCAGCGTCCTGGACAGGGCCTTACCCGATGGCTACACCTTC. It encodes CSVLDRALPDGYTF.

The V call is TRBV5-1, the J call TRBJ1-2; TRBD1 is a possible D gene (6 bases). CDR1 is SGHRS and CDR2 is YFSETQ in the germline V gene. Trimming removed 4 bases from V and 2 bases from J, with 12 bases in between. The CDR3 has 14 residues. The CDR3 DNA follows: TGCGCCAGCAGCGCCTCCAGGGGAAACTATGGCTACACCTTC. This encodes CASSASRGNYGYTF. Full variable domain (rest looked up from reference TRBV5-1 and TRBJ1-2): KAGVTQTPRYLIKTRGQQVTLSCSPISGHRSVSWYQQTPGQGLQFLFEYFSETQRNKGNFPGRFSGRQFSNSRSEMNVSTLELGDSALYLCASSASRGNYGYTFGSGTRLTVV.

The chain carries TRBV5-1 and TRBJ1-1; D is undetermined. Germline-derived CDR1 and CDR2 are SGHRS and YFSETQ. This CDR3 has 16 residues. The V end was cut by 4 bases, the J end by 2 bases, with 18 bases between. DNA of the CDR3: TGCGCCAGCAGCCCACTGGGAGGGCGAGACAACACTGAAGCTTTCTTT. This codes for CASSPLGGRDNTEAFF.

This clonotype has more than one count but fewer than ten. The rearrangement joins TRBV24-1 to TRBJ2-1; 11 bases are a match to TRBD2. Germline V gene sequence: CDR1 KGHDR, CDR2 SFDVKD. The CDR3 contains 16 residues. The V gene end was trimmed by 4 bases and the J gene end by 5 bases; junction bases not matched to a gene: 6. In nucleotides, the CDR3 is TGTGCCACCAGTGAATACACTAGCGGGAGACACAATGAGCAGTTCTTC. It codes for CATSEYTSGRHNEQFF.

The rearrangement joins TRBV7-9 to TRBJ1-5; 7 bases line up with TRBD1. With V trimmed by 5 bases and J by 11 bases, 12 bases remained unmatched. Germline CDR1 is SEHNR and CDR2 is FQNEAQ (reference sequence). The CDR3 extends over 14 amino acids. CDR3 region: CASSVREGDSTQHF. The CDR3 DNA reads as TGTGCCAGCAGCGTTAGGGAGGGGGACAGTACCCAGCATTTT.

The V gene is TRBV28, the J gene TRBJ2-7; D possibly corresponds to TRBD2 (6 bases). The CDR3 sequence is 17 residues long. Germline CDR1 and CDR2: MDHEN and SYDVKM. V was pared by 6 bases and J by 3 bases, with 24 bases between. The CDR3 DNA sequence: TGTGCCAGCAGCCCCATAGGAGGGTCCAACAACATCTACGAGCAGTACTTC. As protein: CASSPIGGSNNIYEQYF.

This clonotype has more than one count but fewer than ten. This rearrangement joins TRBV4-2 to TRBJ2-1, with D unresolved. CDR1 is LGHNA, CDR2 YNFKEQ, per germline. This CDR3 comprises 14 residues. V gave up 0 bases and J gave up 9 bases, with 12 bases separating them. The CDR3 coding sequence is TGTGCCAGCAGCCAAGAAGGATTCTGGGGTGAGCAGTTCTTC. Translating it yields CASSQEGFWGEQFF.

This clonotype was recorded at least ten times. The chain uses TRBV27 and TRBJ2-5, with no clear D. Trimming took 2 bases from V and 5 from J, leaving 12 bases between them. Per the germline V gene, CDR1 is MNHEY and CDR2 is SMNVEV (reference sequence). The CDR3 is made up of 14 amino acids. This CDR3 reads CASSLGVVGETQYF. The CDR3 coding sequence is TGTGCCAGCAGTTTAGGTGTCGTCGGGGAGACCCAGTACTTC.

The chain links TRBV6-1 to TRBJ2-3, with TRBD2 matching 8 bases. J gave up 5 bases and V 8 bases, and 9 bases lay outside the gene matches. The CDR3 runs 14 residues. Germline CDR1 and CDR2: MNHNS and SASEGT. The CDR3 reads CASDYGGAGDTQYF. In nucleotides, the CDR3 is TGTGCCAGCGATTACGGGGGGGCCGGAGATACGCAGTATTTT.

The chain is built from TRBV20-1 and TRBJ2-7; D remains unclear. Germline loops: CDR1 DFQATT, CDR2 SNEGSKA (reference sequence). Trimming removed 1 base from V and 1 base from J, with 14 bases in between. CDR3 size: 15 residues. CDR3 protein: CSARAKDGGSYEQYF. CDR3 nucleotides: TGCAGTGCTAGAGCTAAGGATGGTGGGTCCTACGAGCAGTACTTC.

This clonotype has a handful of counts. The CDR3 nucleotides read TGTGCCAGCAGCCTCCGGACAGGGGAGGGCGAGACCCAGTACTTC. This translates into CASSLRTGEGETQYF. The chain joins TRBV7-3 to TRBJ2-5, with 9 bases that match TRBD1. Trimming cost V 5 bases and J 5 bases; bases outside gene matches: 9. The V gene's germline CDR1 is SGHTA and CDR2 FQGTGA. The length of the CDR3 is 15 residues.

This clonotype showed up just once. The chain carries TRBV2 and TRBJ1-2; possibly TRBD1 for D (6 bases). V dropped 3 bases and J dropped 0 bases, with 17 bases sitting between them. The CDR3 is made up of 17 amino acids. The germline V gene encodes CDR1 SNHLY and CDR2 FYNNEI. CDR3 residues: CASSEGHQQAPNYGYTF. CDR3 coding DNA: TGTGCCAGCAGTGAGGGACACCAACAGGCACCTAACTATGGCTACACCTTC.

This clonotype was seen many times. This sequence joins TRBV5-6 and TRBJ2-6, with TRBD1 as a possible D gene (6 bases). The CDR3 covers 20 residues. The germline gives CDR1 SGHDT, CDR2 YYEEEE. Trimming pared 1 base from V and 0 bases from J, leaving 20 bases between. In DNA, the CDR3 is TGTGCCAGCAGCTTGAGGGGACAAAACCCCGCCCGCTCTGGGGCCAACGTCCTGACTTTC. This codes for CASSLRGQNPARSGANVLTF.

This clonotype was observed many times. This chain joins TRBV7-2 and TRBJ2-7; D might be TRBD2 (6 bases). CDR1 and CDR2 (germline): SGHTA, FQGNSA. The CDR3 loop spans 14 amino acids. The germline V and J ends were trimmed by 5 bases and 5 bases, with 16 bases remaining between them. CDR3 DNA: TGTGCCAGCAGCCCGCAGAGGCGGGGCCACGAGCAGTACTTC. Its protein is CASSPQRRGHEQYF.

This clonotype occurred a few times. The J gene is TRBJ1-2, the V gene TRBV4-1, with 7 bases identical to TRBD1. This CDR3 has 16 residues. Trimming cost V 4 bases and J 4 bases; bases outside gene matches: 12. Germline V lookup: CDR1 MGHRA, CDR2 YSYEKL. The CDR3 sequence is CASSPPPGQSPYGYTF. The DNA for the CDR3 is TGCGCCAGCAGCCCACCCCCGGGACAGAGCCCCTATGGCTACACCTTC.

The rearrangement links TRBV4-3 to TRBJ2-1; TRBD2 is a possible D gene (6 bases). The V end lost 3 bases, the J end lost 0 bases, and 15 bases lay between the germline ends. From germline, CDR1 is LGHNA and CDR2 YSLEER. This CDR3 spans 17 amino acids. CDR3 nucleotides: TGCGCCAGCAGCCATGCCGGGACTTCCAGCTCCTACAATGAGCAGTTCTTC. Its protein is CASSHAGTSSSYNEQFF.

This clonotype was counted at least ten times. The CDR3 loop reads CASSLGQGRTYEQYF. The CDR3 bases are TGTGCCAGCAGTTTAGGACAGGGGCGGACCTACGAGCAGTACTTC. The chain is built from TRBV12-3 or TRBV12-4 and TRBJ2-7, with 8 bases lining up with TRBD1. CDR3 size: 15 residues. Trimming at V came to 1 base and at J to 2 bases, leaving 4 bases not matched to a gene.

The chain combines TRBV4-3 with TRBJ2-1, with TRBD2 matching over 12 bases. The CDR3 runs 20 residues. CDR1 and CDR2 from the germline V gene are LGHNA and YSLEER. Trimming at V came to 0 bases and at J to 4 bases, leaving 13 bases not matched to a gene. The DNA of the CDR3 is TGCGCCAGCAGCCAAGAGCTACTAGCGGGGGGTGTTCCTGAATACAATGAGCAGTTCTTC. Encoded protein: CASSQELLAGGVPEYNEQFF.